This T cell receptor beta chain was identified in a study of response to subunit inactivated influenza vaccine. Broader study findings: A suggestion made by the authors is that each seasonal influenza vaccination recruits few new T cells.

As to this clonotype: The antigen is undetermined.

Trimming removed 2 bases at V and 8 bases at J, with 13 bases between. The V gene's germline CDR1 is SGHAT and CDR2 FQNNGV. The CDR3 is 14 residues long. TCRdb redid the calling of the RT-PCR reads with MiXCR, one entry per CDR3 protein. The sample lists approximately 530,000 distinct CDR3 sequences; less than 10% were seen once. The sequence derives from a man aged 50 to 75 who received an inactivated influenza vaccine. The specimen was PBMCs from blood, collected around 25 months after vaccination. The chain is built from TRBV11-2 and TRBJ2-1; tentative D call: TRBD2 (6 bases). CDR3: CASSLFVREDEQFF. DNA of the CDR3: TGTGCCAGCAGCTTATTTGTCAGGGAGGATGAGCAGTTCTTC.